This record concerns one TCR beta chain sequence. Antigen specificity is unknown. V shed 1 base and J shed 3 bases, with 12 bases lying between them. CDR1 and CDR2 (germline): MGHRA, YSYEKL. The CDR3 spans 15 residues. TCRdb keeps only in-frame clones here, not all; method: immunoSEQ multiplex PCR. The table lists about 27,000 clones, 65% to 75% of them singletons. The data stem from a study of immune evolution from preneoplasia to lung adenocarcinoma. General study results and limits: Clonality was highest in normal lung, lower in later-stage lesions apparently.

Sample: FFPE invasive lung adenocarcinoma tissue. The origin of this receptor is a person between 55 and 69 years old with invasive lung adenocarcinoma. Some clones in this sample may be carry-over from other donors' samples. V and J are TRBV4-1 and TRBJ1-2; a possible D gene is TRBD1 (6 bases). CDR3 DNA: TGCGCCAGCAGCCAAGGAGGGGGGCGATACTATGGCTACACCTTC. Its translation: CASSQGGGRYYGYTF.